These T cell receptor beta chains were read from a single sample in a study of blood T cell repertoires in COVID-19. This table comes from immunoSEQ multiplex PCR, and its TCRdb copy is limited to in-frame clones, with some not included. Of around 260,000 clones listed, approximately 87% are singletons. Sequenced input: peripheral blood. The origin of the receptors is a man aged 55 to 69 who had recovered from COVID-19. The CDR3 runs from the conserved cysteine through the conserved F or W. The D gene is left open where the match is weak. Clone size is shown for a subset of rows, as once, few, many or a class of expanded clone.

v_gene: TRBV27
len: 16
abundance: few
d_gene: TRBD2
j_gene: TRBJ2-7
CDR3aa: CASSSLAGGRVYEQYF
CDR3nt: TGTGCCAGCAGCTCACTAGCGGGAGGACGAGTCTACGAGCAGTACTTC

v_gene: TRBV21-1
len: 14
abundance: few
d_gene: .
j_gene: TRBJ1-2
CDR3aa: CASNGDRTNYGYTF
CDR3nt: TGTGCCAGCAACGGGGACAGGACGAACTATGGCTACACCTTC

v_gene: TRBV2
len: 13
abundance: .
d_gene: TRBD1
j_gene: TRBJ1-5
CDR3aa: CASSGTGRQPQHF
CDR3nt: TGTGCCAGCAGTGGGACAGGGAGGCAGCCCCAGCATTTT

v_gene: TRBV19
len: 17
abundance: .
d_gene: TRBD1
j_gene: TRBJ2-7
CDR3aa: CASSPNGAGTGTYEQYF
CDR3nt: TGTGCCAGTAGCCCGAATGGAGCAGGGACAGGGACCTACGAGCAGTACTTC

v_gene: TRBV7-9
len: 13
abundance: .
d_gene: TRBD1
j_gene: TRBJ1-6
CDR3aa: CASAGQGRSPLHF
CDR3nt: TGTGCCAGCGCGGGACAGGGCAGATCACCCCTCCACTTT

v_gene: TRBV19
len: 15
abundance: .
d_gene: TRBD2
j_gene: TRBJ2-5
CDR3aa: CASSTPGAGDETQYF
CDR3nt: TGTGCCAGTAGTACCCCTGGGGCGGGAGATGAGACCCAGTACTTC

v_gene: TRBV7-8
len: 14
abundance: few
d_gene: .
j_gene: TRBJ1-1
CDR3aa: CASMGTTLNTEAFF
CDR3nt: TGTGCCAGCATGGGGACAACACTGAACACTGAAGCTTTCTTT

v_gene: TRBV11-2
len: 15
abundance: .
d_gene: TRBD2
j_gene: TRBJ2-7
CDR3aa: CASTLAGSQSYEQYF
CDR3nt: TGTGCCAGCACCCTAGCGGGATCTCAAAGCTACGAGCAGTACTTC

v_gene: TRBV19
len: 16
abundance: .
d_gene: .
j_gene: TRBJ1-5
CDR3aa: CASSIGPGGGNQPQHF
CDR3nt: TGTGCCAGTAGTATAGGCCCCGGTGGTGGCAATCAGCCCCAGCATTTT

v_gene: TRBV30
len: 12
abundance: .
d_gene: .
j_gene: TRBJ2-7
CDR3aa: CAWNPGGDEQYF
CDR3nt: TGTGCCTGGAACCCTGGGGGCGACGAGCAGTACTTC

v_gene: TRBV6-5
len: 13
abundance: .
d_gene: TRBD2
j_gene: TRBJ2-1
CDR3aa: CASTREGTNEQFF
CDR3nt: TGTGCCAGCACCAGGGAGGGTACCAATGAGCAGTTCTTC

v_gene: TRBV5-1
len: 16
abundance: .
d_gene: .
j_gene: TRBJ2-3
CDR3aa: CASTFFGGSSTDTQYF
CDR3nt: TGCGCCAGCACGTTCTTTGGCGGAAGCAGCACAGATACGCAGTATTTT

v_gene: TRBV29-1
len: 13
abundance: .
d_gene: .
j_gene: TRBJ2-7
CDR3aa: CSVTTGSSYEQYF
CDR3nt: TGCAGCGTGACGACAGGCAGCTCCTACGAGCAGTACTTC

v_gene: TRBV5-5
len: 15
abundance: .
d_gene: .
j_gene: TRBJ1-4
CDR3aa: CASSPKVGRAEKLFF
CDR3nt: TGTGCCAGCAGCCCGAAGGTCGGCCGAGCGGAAAAACTGTTTTTT

v_gene: TRBV28
len: 12
abundance: .
d_gene: .
j_gene: TRBJ1-1
CDR3aa: CASRGGTPEAFF
CDR3nt: TGTGCCAGCAGGGGAGGGACCCCTGAAGCTTTCTTT

v_gene: TRBV11-2
len: 14
abundance: .
d_gene: TRBD1
j_gene: TRBJ2-7
CDR3aa: CASSFGTGTYEQYF
CDR3nt: TGTGCCAGCAGCTTCGGGACAGGCACCTACGAGCAGTACTTC

v_gene: TRBV7-9
len: 14
abundance: .
d_gene: .
j_gene: TRBJ1-4
CDR3aa: CASSPRGGNEKLFF
CDR3nt: TGTGCCAGCAGCCCCCGCGGAGGTAATGAAAAACTGTTTTTT

v_gene: TRBV7-2
len: 17
abundance: .
d_gene: TRBD2
j_gene: TRBJ2-3
CDR3aa: CASSLVGLAGGTDTQYF
CDR3nt: TGTGCCAGCAGCTTAGTGGGACTAGCGGGAGGGACAGATACGCAGTATTTT

v_gene: TRBV14
len: 14
abundance: few
d_gene: TRBD1
j_gene: TRBJ2-7
CDR3aa: CASSQGQGYYEQYF
CDR3nt: TGTGCCAGCAGCCAAGGACAGGGATACTACGAGCAGTACTTC

v_gene: TRBV5-1
len: 14
abundance: .
d_gene: .
j_gene: TRBJ1-1
CDR3aa: CASSTGPANTEAFF
CDR3nt: TGCGCCAGCAGCACAGGGCCAGCCAACACTGAAGCTTTCTTT

v_gene: TRBV19
len: 14
abundance: many
d_gene: TRBD1
j_gene: TRBJ2-7
CDR3aa: CASSSRQGANEQYF
CDR3nt: TGTGCCAGTAGTTCTCGACAGGGGGCCAACGAGCAGTACTTC

v_gene: TRBV6-1
len: 16
abundance: .
d_gene: .
j_gene: TRBJ1-4
CDR3aa: CASSESWGLEGEKLFF
CDR3nt: TGTGCCAGCAGTGAATCGTGGGGGCTTGAAGGTGAAAAACTGTTTTTT

v_gene: TRBV9
len: 14
abundance: .
d_gene: TRBD2
j_gene: TRBJ2-7
CDR3aa: CASNPSGNSYEQYF
CDR3nt: TGTGCCAGCAACCCTAGCGGGAACTCCTACGAGCAGTACTTC

v_gene: TRBV3-1/TRBV3-2
len: 14
abundance: .
d_gene: TRBD1
j_gene: TRBJ1-6
CDR3aa: CASSRTGGVSPLHF
CDR3nt: TGTGCCAGCAGTCGGACAGGGGGGGTTTCACCCCTCCACTTT

v_gene: TRBV7-9
len: 15
abundance: .
d_gene: TRBD1
j_gene: TRBJ2-1
CDR3aa: CASSLLTGDRNEQFF
CDR3nt: TGTGCCAGCAGCCTCCTCACAGGGGATAGGAATGAGCAGTTCTTC

v_gene: TRBV18
len: 16
abundance: .
d_gene: TRBD1
j_gene: TRBJ1-3
CDR3aa: CASSPLTGNSGNTIYF
CDR3nt: TGTGCCAGCTCACCATTGACAGGGAACTCTGGAAACACCATATATTTT

v_gene: TRBV18
len: 17
abundance: .
d_gene: TRBD2
j_gene: TRBJ2-1
CDR3aa: CASSPPLSGGASNEQFF
CDR3nt: TGTGCCAGCTCACCACCTCTCAGCGGGGGGGCCAGCAATGAGCAGTTCTTC

v_gene: TRBV5-1
len: 14
abundance: many
d_gene: .
j_gene: TRBJ1-2
CDR3aa: CASSLFDDTNGYTF
CDR3nt: TGCGCCAGCAGCTTGTTCGACGACACCAATGGCTACACCTTC

v_gene: TRBV5-1
len: 14
abundance: .
d_gene: .
j_gene: TRBJ2-2
CDR3aa: CASSLALNTGELFF
CDR3nt: TGCGCCAGCAGCTTGGCACTAAACACCGGGGAGCTGTTTTTT

v_gene: TRBV30
len: 13
abundance: .
d_gene: TRBD1
j_gene: TRBJ1-6
CDR3aa: CAWGRTGFSPLHF
CDR3nt: TGTGCCTGGGGTCGGACAGGGTTTTCACCCCTCCACTTT

v_gene: TRBV6-5
len: 15
abundance: .
d_gene: .
j_gene: TRBJ1-6
CDR3aa: CASSYPRGNKAPLHF
CDR3nt: TGTGCCAGCAGTTACCCCAGGGGTAACAAAGCACCCCTCCACTTT

v_gene: TRBV3-1/TRBV3-2
len: 16
abundance: .
d_gene: TRBD1
j_gene: TRBJ2-7
CDR3aa: CASSQRGTGNSYEQYF
CDR3nt: TGTGCCAGCAGCCAGAGGGGGACAGGGAACTCCTACGAGCAGTACTTC

v_gene: TRBV11-2
len: 13
abundance: .
d_gene: .
j_gene: TRBJ2-7
CDR3aa: CASSLVASGSAYF
CDR3nt: .

v_gene: TRBV5-1
len: 15
abundance: .
d_gene: TRBD1
j_gene: TRBJ2-5
CDR3aa: CASSPETGSTGTQYF
CDR3nt: TGCGCCAGCAGCCCGGAGACAGGGTCCACGGGGACCCAGTACTTC

v_gene: TRBV5-4
len: 16
abundance: .
d_gene: .
j_gene: TRBJ1-1
CDR3aa: CASSLAAALRNTEAFF
CDR3nt: TGTGCCAGCAGCTTGGCGGCGGCACTTAGGAACACTGAAGCTTTCTTT

v_gene: TRBV7-9
len: 18
abundance: .
d_gene: TRBD2
j_gene: TRBJ2-4
CDR3aa: CASSLPKKLAGARDIQYF
CDR3nt: TGTGCCAGCAGCTTGCCAAAGAAACTAGCGGGAGCACGCGACATTCAGTACTTC